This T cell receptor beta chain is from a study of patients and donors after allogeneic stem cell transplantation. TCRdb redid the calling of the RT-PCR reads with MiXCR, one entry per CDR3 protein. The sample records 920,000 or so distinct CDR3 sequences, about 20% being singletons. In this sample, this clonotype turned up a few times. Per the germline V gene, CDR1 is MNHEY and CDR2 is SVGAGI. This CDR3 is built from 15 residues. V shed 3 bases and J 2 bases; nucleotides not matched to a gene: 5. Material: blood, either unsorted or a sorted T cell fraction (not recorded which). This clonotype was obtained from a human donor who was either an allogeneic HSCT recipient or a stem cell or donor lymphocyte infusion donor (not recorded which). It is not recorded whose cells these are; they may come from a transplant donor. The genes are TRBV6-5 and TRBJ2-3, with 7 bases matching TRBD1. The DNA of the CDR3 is TGTGCCAGCAGTTATAAGGGGGCGCCCACAGATACGCAGTATTTT. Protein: CASSYKGAPTDTQYF.